The source of this T cell receptor (beta chain) is a study of early T cells in non-severe SARS-CoV-2 infection. TCRdb re-called the 5' RACE reads with MiXCR, one entry per CDR3 protein. The table shows roughly 110,000 distinct CDR3 sequences, with around 10% occurring only once. This clonotype was observed at least ten times. The sequencing input was whole blood. This sequence originates from an adult who was a healthcare worker with PCR-confirmed SARS-CoV-2 infection or an uninfected control (not recorded which).

Written as DNA, the CDR3 is TGCAGCGTTGTAATGACAGTATCCTACGAGCAGTACTTC. Translating it yields CSVVMTVSYEQYF. This chain joins TRBV29-1 and TRBJ2-7; tentatively, D is TRBD1 (5 bases). Germline assignment: CDR1 SQVTM and CDR2 ANQGSEA. The CDR3 is 13 amino acids. V was clipped by 4 bases and J by 1 base, with 11 bases between them.